These 32 T cell receptor beta chains came from one sample sequenced in a study of CD8 T cells in Susac syndrome. RNA in amounts of roughly 0.45 to 1 ug was reverse transcribed with random hexamers. Using its own MiXCR run on the immunoSEQ multiplex PCR reads, TCRdb lists one record per CDR3 protein. The sample carries 70,000 to 75,000 distinct CDR3 sequences, 93% recorded once. The specimen sequenced was CD4+ T cells from PBMCs. These receptor sequences come from a human donor with Susac syndrome.

The V call is TRBV23-1, the J call TRBJ1-5; D is perhaps TRBD1 (6 bases). TRBV23-1 is recorded as an ORF, its role being uncertain. This CDR3 is built from 18 residues. The V and J ends lost 0 bases and 4 bases respectively, with 19 bases between them. The CDR3 is CASSQSGAGQPKNQPQHF. CDR3 in DNA: TGCGCCAGCAGTCAATCCGGCGCCGGACAGCCAAAAAATCAGCCCCAGCATTTT.

The chain has TRBV29-1 and TRBJ1-2; D is uncertain. CDR1 and CDR2 (germline): SQVTM, ANQGSEA. The length of the CDR3 is 14 residues. V was clipped by 2 bases and J by 1 base, with 11 bases between them. The CDR3 nucleotides read TGCAGCGTTGAAAAAGTTGGCAGTAACTATGGCTACACCTTC. Residues: CSVEKVGSNYGYTF.

J is TRBJ2-4 and V is TRBV7-8; D may be TRBD2 (6 bases). Trimming took off 0 bases at V and 3 bases at J, with 9 bases between the two ends. Germline CDR1 reads SGHVS; CDR2 reads FQNEAQ. The CDR3 is 15 residues long. CDR3 protein: CASSLASGLKNIQYF. The CDR3, as DNA: TGTGCCAGCAGCTTAGCGTCGGGACTCAAAAACATTCAGTACTTC.

This clonotype is a singleton in its sample. The rearrangement uses TRBV6-5 and TRBJ2-2; unclear D gene. V lost 7 bases, J lost 6 bases, and 12 bases lay in between. The germline gives CDR1 MNHEY, CDR2 SVGAGI. This CDR3 has 13 amino acids. The CDR3, as DNA: TGTGCCAGCACCCCCCTCCGGTCCGGGGAGCTGTTTTTT. Protein sequence: CASTPLRSGELFF.

The V gene is TRBV5-6, the J gene TRBJ2-3; D is unresolved. Germline-derived CDR1 and CDR2 are SGHDT and YYEEEE. The CDR3 runs 13 residues. V was clipped by 2 bases and J by 2 bases, with 6 bases between them. CDR3 loop: CASSFTYTDTQYF. CDR3 coding DNA: TGTGCCAGCAGCTTCACTTACACAGATACGCAGTATTTT.

CDR3 bases: TGCAGCGTCGGTGGAGGAGGGGCGCTAGGCACAGATACGCAGTATTTT. Protein: CSVGGGGALGTDTQYF. The chain has TRBV29-1 and TRBJ2-3, with D possibly being TRBD2 (6 bases). The CDR3 extends over 16 amino acids. Between the trimmed V and J ends, which lost 6 bases and 1 base, there was a span of 20 bases. CDR1 and CDR2 from the germline V gene are SQVTM and ANQGSEA.

The J gene is TRBJ2-2, the V gene TRBV2, with a weak D call TRBD1 (5 bases). The CDR3 is 14 amino acids. V lost 3 bases and J lost 5, with 10 bases in between. Germline V CDR1 and CDR2: SNHLY, FYNNEI. Here the CDR3 DNA reads TGTGCCAGCAGTGAGGCAGGGTCTACCGGGGAGCTGTTTTTT. Translating it yields CASSEAGSTGELFF.

The rearrangement uses TRBV6-2 or TRBV6-3 and TRBJ1-1; D is uncertain. The germline CDR1 and CDR2 sequences are MNHEY and SVGEGT. This CDR3 spans 14 amino acids. The V end lost 1 base, the J end lost 6 bases, and 12 bases lay between the germline ends. The CDR3 sequence: CASSYFLAGAEAFF. The CDR3 DNA reads as TGTGCCAGCAGTTACTTCCTGGCTGGGGCTGAAGCTTTCTTT.

This chain links TRBV11-2 with TRBJ2-6; no clear D. The germline V and J ends were trimmed by 4 bases and 0 bases, with 10 bases remaining between them. Germline values: CDR1 SGHAT, CDR2 FQNNGV. The CDR3 runs to 16 residues. This CDR3 is CASSSSPGSGANVLTF. The CDR3 DNA follows: TGTGCCAGCAGCTCCAGTCCCGGCTCTGGGGCCAACGTCCTGACTTTC.

V gene TRBV19 combines with J gene TRBJ1-5, with a weak D call TRBD1 (6 bases). The CDR3 loop spans 16 amino acids. Germline V gene data show CDR1 as LNHDA and CDR2 as SQIVND (reference sequence). Deletions cut 7 bases from V and 5 bases from J, with 21 bases between. The CDR3 bases are TGTGCCAGTAAGGCCACAGGGTGGTATCGGGATCAGCCCCAGCATTTT. It is translated as CASKATGWYRDQPQHF. Full variable domain (rest looked up from reference TRBV19 and TRBJ1-5): DGGITQSPKYLFRKEGQNVTLSCEQNLNHDAMYWYRQDPGQGLRLIYYSQIVNDFQKGDIAEGYSVSREKKESFPLTVTSAQKNPTAFYLCASKATGWYRDQPQHFGDGTRLSIL.

The genes are TRBV5-5 and TRBJ2-3, with a weak D call TRBD2 (5 bases). V shed 2 bases and J shed 0 bases, with 7 bases lying between them. Germline loops: CDR1 SGHKS, CDR2 YYEKEE (reference sequence). The CDR3 contains 14 residues. CDR3 nucleotide sequence: TGTGCCAGCAGCTTTCGGACTAGCACAGATACGCAGTATTTT. This gives the protein CASSFRTSTDTQYF.

This sequence joins TRBV28 and TRBJ1-5; no clear D. The V gene's germline CDR1 is MDHEN and CDR2 SYDVKM. V lost 3 bases to trimming and J lost 7 bases, with 4 bases between them. The CDR3 has 11 residues. DNA for the CDR3: TGTGCCAGCAGTTTCAGACAGCCCCAGCATTTT. It specifies CASSFRQPQHF.

This sequence joins TRBV20-1 and TRBJ2-3; the match to TRBD2 covers 7 bases. V lost 5 bases, J lost 2 bases, and 7 bases stayed unmatched. Germline V lookup: CDR1 DFQATT, CDR2 SNEGSKA (reference sequence). The CDR3 is 14 residues long. CDR3 residues: CSAEGGGSTDTQYF. The CDR3 DNA is TGCAGTGCTGAAGGCGGGGGATCCACAGATACGCAGTATTTT.

The rearrangement joins TRBV7-9 to TRBJ2-7, with D uncertain. This CDR3 contains 16 residues. Germline V CDR1 and CDR2: SEHNR, FQNEAQ (reference sequence). Trimming removed 3 bases at V and 3 bases at J, with 18 bases between. This CDR3 is CASSFTGSPAFYEQYF. Written as DNA, the CDR3 is TGTGCCAGCAGCTTTACGGGCTCCCCGGCTTTCTACGAGCAGTACTTC.

The chain is built from TRBV6-2 or TRBV6-3 and TRBJ2-2, with 7 bases identical to TRBD1. This CDR3 region has 16 residues. CDR1 and CDR2 (germline): MNHEY, SVGEGT. The V gene end was trimmed by 5 bases and the J gene end by 5 bases; junction bases not matched to a gene: 11. For the CDR3, the DNA is TGTGCCAGCAGTCCCCCGAGGATGACAGGGACCGGGGAGCTGTTTTTT. It specifies CASSPPRMTGTGELFF.

This chain uses TRBV5-4 with TRBJ2-7; D is possibly TRBD1 (5 bases). Germline V gene data show CDR1 as SGHNT and CDR2 as YYREEE (reference sequence). The CDR3 runs to 14 residues. V was pared by 0 bases and J by 3 bases, with 10 bases between. The DNA for the CDR3 is TGTGCCAGCAGCTTGGCAGGGAAGCACTACGAGCAGTACTTC. The encoded protein is CASSLAGKHYEQYF.

V usage is TRBV28 and J usage is TRBJ2-7, with 10 bases lining up with TRBD2. Germline CDR1 MDHEN, CDR2 SYDVKM. This CDR3 has 17 residues. The trim removed 5 bases at V and 0 bases at J, leaving 10 bases unmatched. CDR3 protein: CASSPLFSGGLSYEQYF. The CDR3 nucleotides read TGTGCCAGCAGTCCCCTCTTTAGCGGGGGGCTCTCCTACGAGCAGTACTTC.

J is TRBJ2-5 and V is TRBV5-4; unclear D gene. V gave up 0 bases and J gave up 2 bases, with 5 bases separating them. The CDR3 spans 13 residues. CDR1 SGHNT and CDR2 YYREEE come from the germline V gene (reference sequence). The CDR3 region is CASSLGGQETQYF. In nucleotides, the CDR3 is TGTGCCAGCAGCTTGGGAGGACAAGAGACCCAGTACTTC. The full variable domain, with the rest looked up from reference TRBV5-4 and TRBJ2-5, is ETGVTQSPTHLIKTRGQQVTLRCSSQSGHNTVSWYQQALGQGPQFIFQYYREEENGRGNFPPRFSGLQFPNYSSELNVNALELDDSALYLCASSLGGQETQYFGPGTRLLVL.

V gene TRBV5-4 combines with J gene TRBJ1-3, with D possibly being TRBD1 (6 bases). The V gene's germline CDR1 is SGHNT and CDR2 YYREEE (reference sequence). CDR3 size: 16 residues. Trimming left V 4 bases short and J 4 bases short, with 18 bases between. CDR3 nucleotides: TGTGCCAGCAGCCCTGGGGGGGGCGCAGCCGGAAACACCATATATTTT. Residues: CASSPGGGAAGNTIYF.

CDR3 in amino acids: CSAAGWGGNEQFF. For the CDR3, the DNA is TGCAGCGCTGCAGGATGGGGTGGCAATGAGCAGTTCTTC. The chain couples TRBV29-1 to TRBJ2-1; the D is unclear. Germline CDR1 SQVTM, CDR2 ANQGSEA. Trimming took 7 bases from V and 6 from J, leaving 16 bases between them. The CDR3 runs to 13 residues.

The J gene is TRBJ2-3, the V gene TRBV4-3; TRBD2 agrees at 9 bases. The trim removed 0 bases at V and 5 bases at J, leaving 6 bases unmatched. Germline V gives CDR1 LGHNA, CDR2 YSLEER. This CDR3 is built from 16 residues. For the CDR3, the DNA is TGCGCCAGCAGCCAAGAATGGCGGGGGGGCTTAGATACGCAGTATTTT. Translation: CASSQEWRGGLDTQYF.

The chain employs TRBV2 and TRBJ1-5; 7 nucleotides match TRBD1. This CDR3 region has 14 residues. Germline V gene lookup returns CDR1 SNHLY and CDR2 FYNNEI. Trimming removed 4 bases from V and 2 bases from J; junction bases left unmatched: 2. In DNA, the CDR3 is TGTGCCAGCAGTGGGGACAGAGGCAATCAGCCCCAGCATTTT. It encodes CASSGDRGNQPQHF.

The V gene is TRBV29-1, the J gene TRBJ2-1; 15 bases are shared with TRBD2. This CDR3 contains 13 residues. Germline-derived CDR1 and CDR2 are SQVTM and ANQGSEA. CDR3 sequence reads: CSATGTSGGYQFF. The CDR3 DNA follows: TGCAGTGCCACCGGGACTAGCGGGGGGTACCAGTTCTTC.

This chain joins TRBV30 and TRBJ2-1; 10 nucleotides agree with TRBD2. V trimming: 0 bases; J trimming: 1 base; junction bases outside the gene matches: 3. This CDR3 has 16 residues. From germline, CDR1 is GTSNPN and CDR2 SVGIG (reference sequence). The CDR3 spells CAWSVAGGASYNEQFF. The CDR3 DNA follows: TGTGCCTGGAGTGTAGCGGGGGGGGCTTCCTACAATGAGCAGTTCTTC.

Comment on this clonotype: One end of the junction varies from germline; a read error may be responsible. This chain joins TRBV6-1 and TRBJ1-1, with TRBD1 matching over 8 bases. Germline assignment: CDR1 MNHNS and CDR2 SASEGT. The CDR3 has 18 residues. The CDR3 spells CASSHLRRGREVNAEAFF. The CDR3 DNA sequence: TGTGCCAGCAGCCATCTACGCAGGGGGCGAGAGGTGAACGCTGAAGCTTTCTTT.

The chain combines TRBV20-1 with TRBJ1-5; D is undetermined. V was shortened by 3 bases and J by 1 base, with 10 bases between the two germline ends. Germline loops: CDR1 DFQATT, CDR2 SNEGSKA (reference sequence). There are 14 residues in the CDR3. Here the CDR3 reads CSASKGRSNQPQHF. CDR3 DNA: TGCAGTGCTAGCAAGGGTCGCAGCAATCAGCCCCAGCATTTT.

The chain is built from TRBV27 and TRBJ2-7; D is perhaps TRBD2 (5 bases). With 5 bases removed from V and 0 bases from J, the gap between germline ends came to 14 bases. Germline V gene sequence: CDR1 MNHEY, CDR2 SMNVEV (reference sequence). CDR3 length: 15 amino acids. The CDR3 sequence: CASSIEGQSSYEQYF. The CDR3 bases are TGTGCCAGCAGTATTGAGGGTCAGAGCTCCTACGAGCAGTACTTC.

In nucleotides, the CDR3 is TGTGCCAGCAGCACCGGGACTAGCGGGGGGCAGAATGAGCAGTTCTTC. Translated: CASSTGTSGGQNEQFF. The chain is built from TRBV7-3 and TRBJ2-1; 15 bases map to TRBD2. Germline CDR1 reads SGHTA; CDR2 reads FQGTGA. The CDR3 sequence is 16 residues long. V was pared by 5 bases and J by 7 bases, with 6 bases of the junction left unmatched.

The genes are TRBV4-1 and TRBJ1-2; TRBD1 might be the D (5 bases). The V gene lost 1 base and the J gene lost 6 bases, with 24 bases spanning the gap. The CDR3 sequence is 18 residues long. The germline V gene has CDR1 MGHRA and CDR2 YSYEKL. The CDR3 here is CASSQVGSSGMRRDGYTF. DNA for the CDR3: TGCGCCAGCAGCCAAGTCGGCTCCTCAGGGATGAGGCGTGATGGCTACACCTTC.

The V and J genes are TRBV11-1 and TRBJ1-1, with 7 bases lining up with TRBD1. There are 14 residues in the CDR3. Per the germline V gene, CDR1 is SGHAT and CDR2 is FQDESV (reference sequence). The J segment lost 5 bases and the V segment lost 5 bases, leaving 8 bases of the junction unmatched. CDR3 region: CASSRQGWGTEAFF. CDR3 in DNA: TGTGCCAGCAGCCGACAGGGATGGGGAACTGAAGCTTTCTTT. Drawing the rest from reference TRBV11-1 and TRBJ1-1, the complete variable domain is EAEVAQSPRYKITEKSQAVAFWCDPISGHATLYWYRQILGQGPELLVQFQDESVVDDSQLPKDRFSAERLKGVDSTLKIQPAELGDSAMYLCASSRQGWGTEAFFGQGTRLTVV.

The chain uses TRBV18 and TRBJ2-1; TRBD2 matches 10 bases. CDR1 and CDR2 (germline): KGHSH, LQKENI. Trimming removed 2 bases from V and 5 bases from J; junction bases left unmatched: 3. CDR3 size: 15 residues. The chain's CDR3 is CASSPRTSGDNEQFF. The CDR3 DNA reads as TGTGCCAGCTCACCAAGGACTAGCGGTGACAATGAGCAGTTCTTC.

The chain is built from TRBV25-1 and TRBJ1-2, with D unresolved. The V gene's germline CDR1 is MGHDK and CDR2 SYGVNS. CDR3 length: 11 residues. V was cut by 10 bases and J by 8 bases, with 14 bases left in between. The CDR3 is CATQDGHGYTF. CDR3 in DNA: TGTGCCACCCAAGACGGGCACGGCTACACCTTC.